The clone carrying this TCR beta chain was picked up a small number of times. Its antigen is undetermined. V was clipped by 2 bases and J by 3 bases, with 13 bases between them. Germline CDR1 is MNHEY and CDR2 is SVGAGI. The CDR3 is 16 amino acids. This specimen comes from a study of cytotoxic CD8 clonotypes in ibrutinib-treated CLL. The overall study: Researchers reported 11 relapsed/refractory and under 16 treatment-naive patients, roughly 17 of them IGHV unmutated. After a median of 68 months, roughly 15 patients stayed remitted and approximately twelve progressed; responses had been partial in about 24 and complete in 2.

General observations from the study: Public clonotypes, found uncommonly, either contracted or stayed stable on treatment.

Only in-frame clones appear in the TCRdb table, and some are missing; sequencing was by immunoSEQ multiplex PCR. The top ten clones hold 4.5% to 6.5% of a sample with around 140,000 clones, about 76% of them seen once. The chain is built from TRBV6-5 and TRBJ1-4, with a possible D match to TRBD1 (6 bases). The sequence was obtained from a human donor with chronic lymphocytic leukemia. This material consisted of PBMCs, taken after 24 months of ibrutinib treatment. The CDR3 bases are TGTGCCAGCAGTTACAGTTTTGCAGGGGCTAATGAAAAACTGTTTTTT. It translates to CASSYSFAGANEKLFF.